This T cell receptor (beta chain) was profiled in a study of blood T cell repertoires in COVID-19. Study information: Some COVID-19 samples were acute and others convalescent; all came from the United States, Italy and Spain.

As processed by the authors: Amplifying reference gene primers gave estimates of nucleated cell counts. This table comes from immunoSEQ multiplex PCR, and its TCRdb copy is limited to in-frame clones, with some not included. The V and J calls and clone size come from that table; D and trimming were worked out from the DNA. Of around 240,000 clones in the sample, approximately 85% were seen once. Everyone who took part was roughly 18 to 89 years old, and they came from 24 US areas. Researchers sorted participants into cohorts using their self-reported clinical history. The germline V gene encodes CDR1 SGHRS and CDR2 YFSETQ. The ends were cut back, 5 bases at V and 4 bases at J, with 9 bases in the middle. The CDR3 runs 12 residues.

The material sequenced was PBMCs or T cells enriched from blood (not recorded which). This sequence joins TRBV5-1 and TRBJ1-2, with D possibly matching TRBD1 (5 bases). This sequence was found in a woman between 50 and 59 years old who had recovered from COVID-19. The CDR3 loop is CASRADSYGYTF. Written as DNA, the CDR3 is TGCGCCAGCAGGGCAGACAGCTATGGCTACACCTTC.